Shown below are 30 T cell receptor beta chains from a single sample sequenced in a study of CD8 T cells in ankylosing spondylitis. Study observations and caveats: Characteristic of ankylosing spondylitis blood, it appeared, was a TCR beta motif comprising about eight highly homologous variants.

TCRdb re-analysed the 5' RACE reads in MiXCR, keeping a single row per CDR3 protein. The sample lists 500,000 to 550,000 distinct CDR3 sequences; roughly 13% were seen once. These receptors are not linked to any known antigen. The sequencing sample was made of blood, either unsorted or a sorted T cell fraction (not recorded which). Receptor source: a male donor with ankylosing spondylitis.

The DNA of the CDR3 is TGTGCCAGCAGCAGCCAAATTCGGCGGGAGGGCCCCCACAATGAGCAGTTCTTC. Translating gives CASSSQIRREGPHNEQFF. The rearrangement uses TRBV4-2 and TRBJ2-1, with TRBD2 identical over 9 bases. Trimming cost V 5 bases and J 5 bases; bases outside gene matches: 16. The V gene's germline CDR1 is LGHNA and CDR2 YNFKEQ. The CDR3 loop spans 18 amino acids.

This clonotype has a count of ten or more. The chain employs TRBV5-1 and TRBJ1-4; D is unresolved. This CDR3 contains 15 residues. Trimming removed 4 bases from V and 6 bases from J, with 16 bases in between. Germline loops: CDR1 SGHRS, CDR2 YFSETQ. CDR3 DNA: TGCGCCAGCAGCCCGACGACGGATTCATATGAAAAACTGTTTTTT. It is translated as CASSPTTDSYEKLFF.

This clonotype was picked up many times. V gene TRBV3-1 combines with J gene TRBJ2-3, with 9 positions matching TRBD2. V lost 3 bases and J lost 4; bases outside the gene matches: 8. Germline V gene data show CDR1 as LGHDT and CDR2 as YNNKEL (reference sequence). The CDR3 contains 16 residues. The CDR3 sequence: CASSQVSGGRADTQYF. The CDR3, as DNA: TGTGCCAGCAGCCAGGTCTCCGGCGGGAGGGCAGATACGCAGTATTTT.

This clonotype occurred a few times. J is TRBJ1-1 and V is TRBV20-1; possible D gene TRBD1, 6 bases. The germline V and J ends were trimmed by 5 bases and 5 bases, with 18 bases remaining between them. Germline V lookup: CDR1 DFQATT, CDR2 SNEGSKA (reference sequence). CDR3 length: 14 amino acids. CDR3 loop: CSAGGWGLLTEAFF. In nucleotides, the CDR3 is TGCAGTGCTGGGGGTTGGGGGCTTCTAACTGAAGCTTTCTTT.

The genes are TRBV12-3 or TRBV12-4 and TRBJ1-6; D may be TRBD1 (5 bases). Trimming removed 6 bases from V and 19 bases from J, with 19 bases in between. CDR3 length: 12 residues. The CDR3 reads CASSLSTAQPHF. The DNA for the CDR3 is TGTGCCAGCAGCCTCTCGACAGCACAGCCTCACTTT.

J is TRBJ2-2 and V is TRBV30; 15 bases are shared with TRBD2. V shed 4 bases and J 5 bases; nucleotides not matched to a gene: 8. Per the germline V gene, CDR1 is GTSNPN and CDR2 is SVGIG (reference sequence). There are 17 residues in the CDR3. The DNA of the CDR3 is TGTGCCTGGAAAGGGACTAGCGGGAGGTCACGGACCGGGGAGCTGTTTTTT. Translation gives CAWKGTSGRSRTGELFF.

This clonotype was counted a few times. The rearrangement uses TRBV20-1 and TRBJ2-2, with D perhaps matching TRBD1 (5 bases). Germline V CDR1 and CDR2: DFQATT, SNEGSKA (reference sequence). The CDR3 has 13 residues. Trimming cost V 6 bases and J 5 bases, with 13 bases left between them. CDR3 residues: CSARPQGTGELFF. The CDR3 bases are TGCAGTGCCCGGCCCCAGGGTACCGGGGAGCTGTTTTTT.

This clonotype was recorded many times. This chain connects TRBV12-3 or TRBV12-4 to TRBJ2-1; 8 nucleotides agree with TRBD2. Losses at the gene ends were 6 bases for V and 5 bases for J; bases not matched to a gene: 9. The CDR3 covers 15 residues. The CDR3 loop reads CASSLTRTSHNEQFF. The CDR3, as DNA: TGTGCCAGCAGCCTCACTCGGACTAGCCACAATGAGCAGTTCTTC.

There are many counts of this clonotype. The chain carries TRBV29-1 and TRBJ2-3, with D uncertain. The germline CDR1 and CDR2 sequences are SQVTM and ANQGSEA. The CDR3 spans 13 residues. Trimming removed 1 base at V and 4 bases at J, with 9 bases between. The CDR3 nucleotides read TGCAGCGTTGAAGTCGTGGCAGCAGATACGCAGTATTTT. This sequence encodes CSVEVVAADTQYF.

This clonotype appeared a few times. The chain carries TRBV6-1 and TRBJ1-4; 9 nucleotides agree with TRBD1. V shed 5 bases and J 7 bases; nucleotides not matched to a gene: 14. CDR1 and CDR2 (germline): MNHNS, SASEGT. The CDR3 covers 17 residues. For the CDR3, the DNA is TGTGCCAGCAGTCCGGGACAGGGTTTAGTCTTAGGTGAAAAACTGTTTTTT. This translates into CASSPGQGLVLGEKLFF.

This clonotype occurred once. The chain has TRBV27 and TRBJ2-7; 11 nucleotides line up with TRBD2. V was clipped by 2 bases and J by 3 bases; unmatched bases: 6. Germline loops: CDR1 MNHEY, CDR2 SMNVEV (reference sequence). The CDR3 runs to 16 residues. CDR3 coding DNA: TGTGCCAGCAGTTTAGGGAGGGGGACTAGCGGCTACGAGCAGTACTTC. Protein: CASSLGRGTSGYEQYF.

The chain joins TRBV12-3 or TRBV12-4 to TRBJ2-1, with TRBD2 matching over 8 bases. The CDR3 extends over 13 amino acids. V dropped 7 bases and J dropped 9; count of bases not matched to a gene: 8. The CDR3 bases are TGTGCCAGCATCCAGCGGGAGTATAGTGAGCAGTTCTTC. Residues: CASIQREYSEQFF.

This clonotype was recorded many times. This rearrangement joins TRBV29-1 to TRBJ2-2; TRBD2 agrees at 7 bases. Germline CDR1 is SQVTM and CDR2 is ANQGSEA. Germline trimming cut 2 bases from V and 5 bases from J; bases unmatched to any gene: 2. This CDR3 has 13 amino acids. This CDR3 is CSVEMGGTGELFF. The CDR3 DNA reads TGCAGCGTTGAAATGGGGGGGACCGGGGAGCTGTTTTTT.

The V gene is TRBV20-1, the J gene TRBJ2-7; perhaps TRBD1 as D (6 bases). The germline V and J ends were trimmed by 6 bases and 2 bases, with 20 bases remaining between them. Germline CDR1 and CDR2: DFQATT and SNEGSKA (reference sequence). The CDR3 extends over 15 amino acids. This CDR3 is CSARARSGTTYEQYF. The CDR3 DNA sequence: TGCAGTGCCAGGGCCCGATCCGGGACAACCTACGAGCAGTACTTC.

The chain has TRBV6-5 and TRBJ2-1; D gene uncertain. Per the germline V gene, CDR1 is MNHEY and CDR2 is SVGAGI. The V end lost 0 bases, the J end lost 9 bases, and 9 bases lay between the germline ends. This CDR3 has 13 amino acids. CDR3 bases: TGTGCCAGCAGTTACTCGAAAGTTGGTGAGCAGTTCTTC. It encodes CASSYSKVGEQFF.

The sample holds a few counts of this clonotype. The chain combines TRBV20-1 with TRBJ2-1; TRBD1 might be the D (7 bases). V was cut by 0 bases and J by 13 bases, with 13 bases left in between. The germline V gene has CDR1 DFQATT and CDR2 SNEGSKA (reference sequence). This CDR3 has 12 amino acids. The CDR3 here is CSARELAGGQFF. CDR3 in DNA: TGCAGTGCTAGAGAACTAGCAGGGGGACAGTTCTTC.

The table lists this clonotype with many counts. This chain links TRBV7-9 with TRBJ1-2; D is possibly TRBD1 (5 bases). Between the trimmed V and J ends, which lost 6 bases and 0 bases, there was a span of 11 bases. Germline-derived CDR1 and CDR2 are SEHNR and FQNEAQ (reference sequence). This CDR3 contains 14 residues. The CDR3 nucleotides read TGTGCCAGCAGTTTAACGGGGCCTAACTATGGCTACACCTTC. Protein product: CASSLTGPNYGYTF. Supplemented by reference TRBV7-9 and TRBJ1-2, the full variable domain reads DTGVSQNPRHKITKRGQNVTFRCDPISEHNRLYWYRQTLGQGPEFLTYFQNEAQLEKSRLLSDRFSAERPKGSFSTLEIQRTEQGDSAMYLCASSLTGPNYGYTFGSGTRLTVV.

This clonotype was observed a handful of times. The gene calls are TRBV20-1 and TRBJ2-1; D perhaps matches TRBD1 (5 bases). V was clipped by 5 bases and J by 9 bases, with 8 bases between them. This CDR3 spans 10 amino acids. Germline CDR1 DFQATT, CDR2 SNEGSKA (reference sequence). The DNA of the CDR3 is TGCAGTGCTCCAGGGCGTGAGCAGTTCTTC. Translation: CSAPGREQFF.

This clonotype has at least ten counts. CDR3 bases: TGTGCCAGCAGCCAAGAGGGGCAGGTCTATGGCTACACCTTC. Encoded protein: CASSQEGQVYGYTF. The chain couples TRBV14 to TRBJ1-2, with a possible D match to TRBD1 (5 bases). V dropped 0 bases and J dropped 4 bases, with 9 bases sitting between them. CDR3 size: 14 residues. The germline gives CDR1 SGHDN, CDR2 FVKESK.

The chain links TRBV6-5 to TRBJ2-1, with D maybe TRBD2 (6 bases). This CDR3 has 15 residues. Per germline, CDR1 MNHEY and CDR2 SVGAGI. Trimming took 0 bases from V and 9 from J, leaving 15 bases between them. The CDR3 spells CASSYSGGKGSEQFF. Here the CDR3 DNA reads TGTGCCAGCAGTTACTCAGGCGGGAAGGGAAGTGAGCAGTTCTTC.

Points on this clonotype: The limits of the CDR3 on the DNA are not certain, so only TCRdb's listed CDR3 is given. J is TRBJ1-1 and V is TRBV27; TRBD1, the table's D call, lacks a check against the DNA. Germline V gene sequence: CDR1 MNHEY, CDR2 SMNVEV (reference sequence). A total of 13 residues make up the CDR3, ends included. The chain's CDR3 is CASSLWGTGATFF.

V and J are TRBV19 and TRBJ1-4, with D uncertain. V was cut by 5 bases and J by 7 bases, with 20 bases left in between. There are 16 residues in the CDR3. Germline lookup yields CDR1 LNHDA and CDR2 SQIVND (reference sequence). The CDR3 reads CASSPRDGRVGEKLFF. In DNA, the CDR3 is TGTGCCAGTAGTCCTCGTGATGGGCGGGTTGGTGAAAAACTGTTTTTT.

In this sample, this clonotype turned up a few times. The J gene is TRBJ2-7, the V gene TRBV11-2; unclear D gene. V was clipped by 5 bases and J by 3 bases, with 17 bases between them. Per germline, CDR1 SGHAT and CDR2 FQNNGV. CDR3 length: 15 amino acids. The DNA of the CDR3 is TGTGCCAGCAGCAATTTGGGCCCGGCAGGCTACGAGCAGTACTTC. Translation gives CASSNLGPAGYEQYF.

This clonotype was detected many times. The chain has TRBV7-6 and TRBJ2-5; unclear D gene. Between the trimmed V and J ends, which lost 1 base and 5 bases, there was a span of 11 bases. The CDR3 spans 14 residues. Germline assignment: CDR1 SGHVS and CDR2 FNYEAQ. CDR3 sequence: CASSLGSVGETQYF. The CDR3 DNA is TGTGCCAGCAGCTTAGGCTCGGTAGGGGAGACCCAGTACTTC.

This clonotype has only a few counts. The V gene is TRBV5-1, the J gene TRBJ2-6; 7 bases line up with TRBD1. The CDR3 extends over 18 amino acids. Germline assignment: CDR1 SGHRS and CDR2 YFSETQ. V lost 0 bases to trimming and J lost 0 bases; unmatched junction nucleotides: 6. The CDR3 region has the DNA TGCGCCAGCAGCTTGGGTGCAGGGGGAAGCTCTGGGGCCAACGTCCTGACTTTC. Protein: CASSLGAGGSSGANVLTF.

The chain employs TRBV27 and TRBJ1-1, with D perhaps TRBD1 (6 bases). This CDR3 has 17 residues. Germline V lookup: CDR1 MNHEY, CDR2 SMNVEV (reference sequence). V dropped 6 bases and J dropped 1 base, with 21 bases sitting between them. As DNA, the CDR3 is TGTGCCAGCAGGCCCACAGGGCCACTAACCGGGAACACTGAAGCTTTCTTT. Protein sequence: CASRPTGPLTGNTEAFF.

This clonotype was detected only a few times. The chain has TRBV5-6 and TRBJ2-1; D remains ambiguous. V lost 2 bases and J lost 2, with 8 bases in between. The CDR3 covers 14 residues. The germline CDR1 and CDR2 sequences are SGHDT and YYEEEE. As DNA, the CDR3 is TGTGCCAGCAGCTTACGGGCGACCTACAATGAGCAGTTCTTC. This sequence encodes CASSLRATYNEQFF.

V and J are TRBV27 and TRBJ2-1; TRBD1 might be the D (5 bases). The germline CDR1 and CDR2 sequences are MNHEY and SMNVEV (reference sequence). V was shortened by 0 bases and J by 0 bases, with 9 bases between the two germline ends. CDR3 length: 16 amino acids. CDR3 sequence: CASSLSGLPSYNEQFF. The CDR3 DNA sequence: TGTGCCAGCAGTTTATCGGGGCTCCCCTCCTACAATGAGCAGTTCTTC.

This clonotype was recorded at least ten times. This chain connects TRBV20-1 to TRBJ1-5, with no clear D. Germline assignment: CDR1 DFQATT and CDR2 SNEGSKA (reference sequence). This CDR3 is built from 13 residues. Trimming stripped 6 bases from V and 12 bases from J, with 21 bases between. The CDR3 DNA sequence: TGCAGTGCCGGTGGTCACACCGGATCGTGCCAGCATTTT. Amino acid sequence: CSAGGHTGSCQHF.

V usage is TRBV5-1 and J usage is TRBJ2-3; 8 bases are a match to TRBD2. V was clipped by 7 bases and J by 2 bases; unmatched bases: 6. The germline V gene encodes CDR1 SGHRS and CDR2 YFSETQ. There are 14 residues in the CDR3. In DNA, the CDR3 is TGCGCCAGCTGCGAGCGGGAGTTCACAGATACGCAGTATTTT. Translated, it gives CASCEREFTDTQYF. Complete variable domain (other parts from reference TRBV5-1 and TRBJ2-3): KAGVTQTPRYLIKTRGQQVTLSCSPISGHRSVSWYQQTPGQGLQFLFEYFSETQRNKGNFPGRFSGRQFSNSRSEMNVSTLELGDSALYLCASCEREFTDTQYFGPGTRLTVL.